The T cell receptor (beta chain) described here comes from a study of blood T cell repertoires in COVID-19. Study context: PBMCs, B-cell-depleted T cells, or T cells provided the cDNA or gDNA that made up the material.

Clones were sequenced by immunoSEQ multiplex PCR, and TCRdb holds only the in-frame ones, with some missing. The sample shows fewer than 150,000 clones, roughly 80% of them seen only once. This CDR3 spans 15 amino acids. With V trimmed by 0 bases and J by 4 bases, 5 bases remained unmatched. Germline assignment: CDR1 SGHKS and CDR2 YYEKEE (reference sequence). Sequencing input: peripheral blood. The source of this sequence is a human donor in a cohort sampled during active COVID-19. The J gene is TRBJ2-7, the V gene TRBV5-5; 9 bases align to TRBD2. The CDR3: CASSLESGGSYEQYF. The CDR3, as DNA: TGTGCCAGCAGCTTGGAGAGCGGGGGGTCATACGAGCAGTACTTC.